A single sample is the source of the 22 T cell receptor beta chains below, sequenced in a study of T cells in Graves' hyperthyroidism and ophthalmopathy. What was amplified from RNA transcripts were TCR beta CDR3 regions. HTBI primers were employed in a first-round RT-PCR of the TCR CDR3. TCRdb itself ran the multiplex PCR reads through MiXCR, one entry per CDR3 protein. The sample has some 600,000 distinct CDR3 sequences, approximately 15% seen once. Sequencing input: blood. The receptors derive from a woman aged 25 to 39 with Graves' hyperthyroidism that later progressed to Graves' ophthalmopathy.

Ten or more counts support this clonotype. The chain combines TRBV11-3 with TRBJ2-2; no firm D call. The V gene's germline CDR1 is SGHNT and CDR2 YENEEA. This CDR3 region has 14 residues. V lost 5 bases and J lost 0, with 7 bases in between. CDR3 protein: CASSHEANTGELFF. CDR3 bases: TGTGCCAGCAGCCATGAAGCGAACACCGGGGAGCTGTTTTTT.

The chain has TRBV28 and TRBJ1-4, with 7 positions matching TRBD1. The CDR3 consists of 16 residues. Unmatched junction bases numbered 9, after V lost 1 base and J lost 7 bases. Germline-derived CDR1 and CDR2 are MDHEN and SYDVKM. The CDR3 coding sequence is TGTGCCAGCAGTTTATCGGGCAGGGGGGGGAGTGAAAAACTGTTTTTT. As protein: CASSLSGRGGSEKLFF.

This clonotype was recorded a few times. The genes are TRBV2 and TRBJ2-7, with D tentatively TRBD1 (7 bases). Trimming pared 6 bases from V and 0 bases from J, leaving 21 bases between. Germline V gives CDR1 SNHLY, CDR2 FYNNEI. This CDR3 region has 17 residues. For the CDR3, the DNA is TGTGCCAGCAGCGAAACACCGGGGGACAGAAGCTCCTACGAGCAGTACTTC. This encodes CASSETPGDRSSYEQYF. The complete variable domain, with remaining parts taken from reference TRBV2 and TRBJ2-7, reads EPEVTQTPSHQVTQMGQEVILRCVPISNHLYFYWYRQILGQKVEFLVSFYNNEISEKSEIFDDQFSVERPDGSNFTLKIRSTKLEDSAMYFCASSETPGDRSSYEQYFGPGTRLTVT.

In its sample, this clonotype was seen many times. The chain uses TRBV12-3 or TRBV12-4 and TRBJ1-2, with 9 bases aligning to TRBD1. The CDR3 loop spans 13 amino acids. Germline trimming cut 5 bases from V and 7 bases from J; bases unmatched to any gene: 5. CDR3 sequence (DNA): TGTGCCAGCAGTCCAACAGGGGGCTTTGGCTACACCTTC. Amino acid sequence: CASSPTGGFGYTF.

This chain joins TRBV30 and TRBJ1-2; TRBD1 matches at 8 bases. Losses at the gene ends were 0 bases for V and 1 base for J; bases not matched to a gene: 7. Germline-derived CDR1 and CDR2 are GTSNPN and SVGIG (reference sequence). This CDR3 is built from 16 residues. The CDR3 sequence is CAWSVQGAWSNYGYTF. The CDR3 DNA is TGTGCCTGGAGTGTCCAGGGGGCTTGGAGTAACTATGGCTACACCTTC. The entire variable domain, with the rest obtained from reference TRBV30 and TRBJ1-2, is as follows: SQTIHQWPATLVQPVGSPLSLECTVEGTSNPNLYWYRQAAGRGLQLLFYSVGIGQISSEVPQNLSASRPQDRQFILSSKKLLLSDSGFYLCAWSVQGAWSNYGYTFGSGTRLTVV.

The chain uses TRBV5-1 and TRBJ2-5; 11 bases are shared with TRBD1. The V gene end was trimmed by 0 bases and the J gene end by 4 bases; junction bases not matched to a gene: 2. The CDR3 is 15 residues long. Germline V CDR1 and CDR2: SGHRS, YFSETQ. The CDR3 reads CASSLVGTGGETQYF. Here the CDR3 DNA reads TGCGCCAGCAGCTTGGTGGGGACAGGGGGAGAGACCCAGTACTTC.

The rearrangement links TRBV19 to TRBJ2-2; tentative D call: TRBD2 (5 bases). In germline, CDR1 is LNHDA, CDR2 SQIVND (reference sequence). The CDR3 has 15 residues. Trimming took 3 bases from V and 6 from J, leaving 14 bases between them. The DNA of the CDR3 is TGTGCCAGTAGTATTAGGACTCTCCGGGCCGGGGAGCTGTTTTTT. Amino acid sequence: CASSIRTLRAGELFF.

The J gene is TRBJ2-7, the V gene TRBV6-2 or TRBV6-3; the match to TRBD1 covers 9 bases. Unmatched junction bases numbered 4, after V lost 5 bases and J lost 2 bases. Germline CDR1 reads MNHEY; CDR2 reads SVGEGT. This CDR3 is 14 amino acids long. CDR3 nucleotide sequence: TGTGCCAGCAGTACCGGGACAGGGACCTACGAGCAGTACTTC. This codes for CASSTGTGTYEQYF.

This clonotype appeared many times. The gene calls are TRBV27 and TRBJ2-1; TRBD2 matches 11 bases. The length of the CDR3 is 18 residues. V shed 3 bases and J 8 bases; nucleotides not matched to a gene: 15. CDR1 MNHEY and CDR2 SMNVEV come from the germline V gene (reference sequence). The CDR3 spells CASSFGVVTSGIVDEQFF. The CDR3 DNA sequence: TGTGCCAGCAGTTTCGGTGTGGTGACTAGCGGGATCGTGGATGAGCAGTTCTTC.

On this clonotype itself: A much larger clone lies one base from this, so it may be a read error. The genes are TRBV19 and TRBJ1-6; 8 bases agree with TRBD1. From germline, CDR1 is LNHDA and CDR2 SQIVND (reference sequence). V trimming: 7 bases; J trimming: 5 bases; junction bases outside the gene matches: 10. This CDR3 has 16 amino acids. The DNA for the CDR3 is TGTGCCAGTACCCTATTCCAGGACAGGGATAATTCACCCCTCCACTTT. It is translated as CASTLFQDRDNSPLHF.

The rearrangement links TRBV20-1 to TRBJ2-7; 9 nucleotides align to TRBD2. Germline lookup yields CDR1 DFQATT and CDR2 SNEGSKA (reference sequence). The CDR3 has 13 residues. The J segment lost 5 bases and the V segment lost 5 bases, leaving 7 bases of the junction unmatched. CDR3 nucleotides: TGCAGTGCTCAGGTAGCGGGAGCCAACGAGCAGTACTTC. This translates into CSAQVAGANEQYF.

The chain recombines TRBV6-1 with TRBJ2-5, with TRBD1 matching 11 bases. The trim removed 6 bases at V and 5 bases at J, leaving 8 bases unmatched. The CDR3 covers 15 residues. Germline lookup yields CDR1 MNHNS and CDR2 SASEGT. CDR3 in amino acids: CASRSRTGGDETQYF. The CDR3, as DNA: TGTGCCAGCAGATCACGGACAGGGGGCGATGAGACCCAGTACTTC.

This clonotype has just a few counts. The V gene is TRBV5-1, the J gene TRBJ1-2; D is uncertain. CDR3 length equals 14 residues. The germline CDR1 and CDR2 sequences are SGHRS and YFSETQ. Trimming removed 0 bases from V and 4 bases from J, with 10 bases in between. The CDR3 DNA is TGCGCCAGCAGCTTGGATCAAACCACCTATGGCTACACCTTC. Protein product: CASSLDQTTYGYTF.

CDR3 bases: TGCGCCAGCCATGCCGGGACTAGAGACGCCGAGCAGTACTTC. Residues: CASHAGTRDAEQYF. The rearrangement uses TRBV5-1 and TRBJ2-7; 8 positions match TRBD2. Germline CDR1 is SGHRS and CDR2 is YFSETQ. The V segment lost 7 bases and the J segment 6 bases; nucleotides outside the gene matches: 12. The CDR3 length is 14 residues.

The genes are TRBV12-5 and TRBJ1-5; D is unresolved. Germline CDR1 and CDR2: LGHNT and FRNRAP. The length of the CDR3 is 12 residues. The V end was cut by 2 bases, the J end by 5 bases, with 4 bases between. Here the CDR3 DNA reads TGTGCTAGTGGTTTGCCCGATCAGCCCCAGCATTTT. Translation: CASGLPDQPQHF.

In this sample, this clonotype turned up many times. The V and J genes are TRBV2 and TRBJ2-5; D not resolved. Trimming shortened V by 2 bases and J by 5 bases, and 3 bases separated the two germline ends. The length of the CDR3 is 11 residues. CDR1 and CDR2 from the germline V gene are SNHLY and FYNNEI. CDR3 sequence (DNA): TGTGCCAGCAGTGAATTGGAGACCCAGTACTTC. It specifies CASSELETQYF.

The V call is TRBV5-4, the J call TRBJ1-2; 9 bases agree with TRBD1. Germline V gives CDR1 SGHNT, CDR2 YYREEE (reference sequence). Trimming removed 6 bases from V and 7 bases from J; junction bases left unmatched: 13. The CDR3 spans 15 residues. CDR3 DNA: TGTGCCAGCACCCTCCAGGGACAGGGCGGAGGTGGCTACACCTTC. Amino acid sequence: CASTLQGQGGGGYTF.

This clonotype was detected a few times. The chain uses TRBV12-3 or TRBV12-4 and TRBJ2-2; TRBD1 aligns across 7 bases. Trimming removed 5 bases from V and 4 bases from J; junction bases left unmatched: 7. The CDR3 length is 15 residues. CDR3 DNA: TGTGCCAGCAGTCCCGGGGACAGACCCACCGGGGAGCTGTTTTTT. Translation: CASSPGDRPTGELFF.

This clonotype was observed at least ten times. V usage is TRBV27 and J usage is TRBJ1-1; a possible D gene is TRBD1 (5 bases). Per the germline V gene, CDR1 is MNHEY and CDR2 is SMNVEV (reference sequence). This CDR3 spans 13 amino acids. The germline V and J ends were trimmed by 8 bases and 0 bases, with 10 bases remaining between them. The CDR3 sequence is CASRRAMNTEAFF. Here the CDR3 DNA reads TGTGCCAGCCGCAGGGCCATGAACACTGAAGCTTTCTTT.

Ten or more counts support this clonotype. This chain joins TRBV27 and TRBJ2-3, with a weak D call TRBD2 (6 bases). V dropped 7 bases and J dropped 0 bases, with 14 bases sitting between them. The CDR3 spans 15 residues. CDR1 and CDR2 from the germline V gene are MNHEY and SMNVEV (reference sequence). The CDR3 sequence: CASMSSGWSTDTQYF. The CDR3 DNA reads as TGTGCCAGCATGAGCAGCGGGTGGAGCACAGATACGCAGTATTTT.

The table lists this clonotype with many counts. J is TRBJ2-7 and V is TRBV6-5; D possibly corresponds to TRBD1 (6 bases). Looked up from germline, CDR1 is MNHEY and CDR2 is SVGAGI. The CDR3 covers 14 residues. The V gene lost 2 bases and the J gene lost 2 bases, with 10 bases spanning the gap. CDR3 nucleotides: TGTGCCAGCAGTTACGGCAGGGGCGCCTACGAGCAGTACTTC. Its translation is CASSYGRGAYEQYF.

As regards this clonotype: A junction end diverges from the germline sequence, so it may reflect a read error. The chain links TRBV4-3 to TRBJ1-5; a weak D match, TRBD1 (6 bases). The CDR3 runs 14 residues. In germline, CDR1 is LGHNA, CDR2 YSLEER. The CDR3 bases are TGCGCCAGCAGCGACGGGACAATTAATCAGCCCCACCATTTT. The encoded protein is CASSDGTINQPHHF.